The next 8 T cell receptor beta chains were all read from a single sample in a study of blood T cell repertoires in COVID-19. Assay: immunoSEQ multiplex PCR; the TCRdb copy retains only in-frame clones and omits some. The data show 150,000 to 160,000 clones, about nine tenths seen once. The sample was peripheral blood. The receptor set was obtained from an older woman with acute or convalescent COVID-19.

The chain has TRBV29-1 and TRBJ2-2; D perhaps matches TRBD2 (6 bases). Germline V gene sequence: CDR1 SQVTM, CDR2 ANQGSEA. V was clipped by 3 bases and J by 1 base, with 9 bases between them. The CDR3 extends over 14 amino acids. CDR3 sequence reads: CSVDAGLNTGELFF. CDR3 coding DNA: TGCAGCGTTGACGCGGGATTGAACACCGGGGAGCTGTTTTTT.

The V gene is TRBV19, the J gene TRBJ1-2; TRBD1 aligns across 12 bases. Germline CDR1 LNHDA, CDR2 SQIVND (reference sequence). This CDR3 is built from 15 residues. J lost 8 bases, V lost 7 bases, and 11 bases had no gene match. The CDR3 DNA reads as TGTGCCAGTAATTCCCGGGACAGGGGGCGAGGAGGCTACACCTTC. It translates to CASNSRDRGRGGYTF.

Only one count was recorded for this clone. The genes are TRBV5-6 and TRBJ2-2, with TRBD2 matching over 8 bases. This CDR3 contains 16 residues. From germline, CDR1 is SGHDT and CDR2 YYEEEE. The J segment lost 2 bases and the V segment lost 3 bases, leaving 6 bases of the junction unmatched. The CDR3 DNA follows: TGTGCCAGCAGCTGGATAGCGGGGACTAACACCGGGGAGCTGTTTTTT. Translated: CASSWIAGTNTGELFF.

This rearrangement joins TRBV9 to TRBJ1-1; 7 nucleotides agree with TRBD1. The ends lost 0 bases at V and 3 bases at J; junction bases unmatched: 11. This CDR3 is 17 amino acids long. Germline CDR1 is SGDLS and CDR2 is YYNGEE. The CDR3 loop reads CASSVAGGTAQDTEAFF. The CDR3 nucleotides read TGTGCCAGCAGCGTAGCAGGGGGAACGGCTCAGGACACTGAAGCTTTCTTT.

V is TRBV2 and J is TRBJ1-1; D is unresolved. This CDR3 contains 13 residues. The V end was cut by 5 bases, the J end by 3 bases, with 10 bases between. CDR1 and CDR2 from the germline V gene are SNHLY and FYNNEI. The CDR3 DNA is TGTGCCAGCAGTATGGGCAGACACACTGAAGCTTTCTTT. Protein: CASSMGRHTEAFF. Supplemented by reference TRBV2 and TRBJ1-1, the full variable domain reads EPEVTQTPSHQVTQMGQEVILRCVPISNHLYFYWYRQILGQKVEFLVSFYNNEISEKSEIFDDQFSVERPDGSNFTLKIRSTKLEDSAMYFCASSMGRHTEAFFGQGTRLTVV.

The J gene is TRBJ1-1, the V gene TRBV7-2; D call uncertain. V lost 1 base and J lost 1, with 7 bases in between. This CDR3 contains 14 residues. The V gene's germline CDR1 is SGHTA and CDR2 FQGNSA. The DNA for the CDR3 is TGTGCCAGCAGCTTAGTTACAAAGAACACTGAAGCTTTCTTT. Amino acid sequence: CASSLVTKNTEAFF.

The rearrangement links TRBV10-2 to TRBJ1-2; 11 bases map to TRBD1. CDR1 is WSHSY and CDR2 is SAAADI in the germline V gene. The length of the CDR3 is 17 residues. With 2 bases clipped from V and 0 bases from J, the junction kept 5 bases outside the gene matches. CDR3 coding DNA: TGCGCCAGCAGTGAGCGGGACAGGGGGAAAGCTAACTATGGCTACACCTTC. It specifies CASSERDRGKANYGYTF.

The chain employs TRBV4-3 and TRBJ1-6; D gene unclear. The CDR3 length is 18 residues. V lost 2 bases and J 0 bases, leaving 14 bases between the germline ends. CDR1 and CDR2 (germline): LGHNA, YSLEER. In nucleotides, the CDR3 is TGCGCCAGCAGCCAATGGGTCGTAGGGAGCTCCTATAATTCACCCCTCCACTTT. Translated: CASSQWVVGSSYNSPLHF.